The 12 T cell receptor beta chains below all came from one sample that was sequenced in a study of response to subunit inactivated influenza vaccine. MiXCR, run by TCRdb on the RT-PCR reads, gives a single entry per CDR3 protein. The data contain more than 400,000 distinct CDR3 sequences, less than 7.5% of them singletons. The sample here was PBMCs from blood, taken less than 25 months after vaccination. Receptor source: a man in his fifties or sixties who received an inactivated influenza vaccine.

The chain carries TRBV13 and TRBJ2-1; D gene uncertain. In germline, CDR1 is PRHDT, CDR2 FYEKMQ (reference sequence). The V end lost 4 bases, the J end lost 1 base, and 29 bases lay between the germline ends. This CDR3 contains 21 residues. CDR3 loop: CASSSLPFNSPSAFSYNEQFF. CDR3 DNA: TGTGCCAGCAGCTCCCTGCCCTTCAACAGCCCGTCAGCGTTTTCCTACAATGAGCAGTTCTTC.

Many counts were recorded for this clonotype. The chain employs TRBV6-2 or TRBV6-3 and TRBJ1-5; D call uncertain. The length of the CDR3 is 11 residues. The germline V gene has CDR1 MNHEY and CDR2 SVGEGT. V dropped 4 bases and J dropped 10 bases, with 8 bases sitting between them. The CDR3 here is CASSFPDPQHF. The CDR3 DNA is TGTGCCAGCAGTTTCCCTGATCCCCAGCATTTT.

The chain combines TRBV20-1 with TRBJ2-1; TRBD2 is a possible D gene (6 bases). Germline assignment: CDR1 DFQATT and CDR2 SNEGSKA (reference sequence). The length of the CDR3 is 13 residues. CDR3 sequence (DNA): TGCAGCGTCTGGGACTCCTCCTACAATGAGCAGTTCTTC. Translating it yields CSVWDSSYNEQFF.

In this sample, this clonotype turned up a few times. The chain recombines TRBV29-1 with TRBJ2-2; no reliable D call. The CDR3 spans 12 residues. The V gene's germline CDR1 is SQVTM and CDR2 ANQGSEA. The V end lost 4 bases, the J end lost 8 bases, and 11 bases lay between the germline ends. The CDR3 reads CSVGQPQGELFF. Written as DNA, the CDR3 is TGCAGCGTTGGACAACCACAGGGGGAGCTGTTTTTT.

The chain carries TRBV10-3 and TRBJ2-7; D not resolved. The germline V gene has CDR1 ENHRY and CDR2 SYGVKD. Trimming took 8 bases from V and 3 from J, leaving 14 bases between them. The CDR3 loop spans 13 amino acids. The CDR3 sequence: CAIAWGTLYEQYF. The DNA of the CDR3 is TGTGCCATCGCTTGGGGTACTCTCTACGAGCAGTACTTC.

This clonotype was recorded a few times. The V call is TRBV29-1, the J call TRBJ2-7; D unresolved. Germline-derived CDR1 and CDR2 are SQVTM and ANQGSEA. The length of the CDR3 is 13 residues. Between the trimmed V and J ends, which lost 4 bases and 0 bases, there was a span of 10 bases. CDR3 nucleotides: TGCAGCGTTGTGCGAAGGAGCTCCTACGAGCAGTACTTC. Its translation is CSVVRRSSYEQYF.

V is TRBV20-1 and J is TRBJ2-7; the match to TRBD2 covers 9 bases. With 3 bases clipped from V and 4 bases from J, the junction kept 7 bases outside the gene matches. Germline assignment: CDR1 DFQATT and CDR2 SNEGSKA (reference sequence). The CDR3 runs 14 residues. The DNA of the CDR3 is TGCAGTGCTAGCTTGCGGGGGGGGATGTACGAGCAGTACTTC. Protein: CSASLRGGMYEQYF.

The chain recombines TRBV4-1 with TRBJ1-1; the D is unclear. V lost 1 base, J lost 7 bases, and 10 bases lay in between. CDR3 length: 13 amino acids. The germline CDR1 and CDR2 sequences are MGHRA and YSYEKL. This CDR3 reads CASSQGPGLEAFF. The CDR3 DNA sequence: TGCGCCAGCAGCCAAGGTCCGGGCCTTGAAGCTTTCTTT.

The genes are TRBV6-2 or TRBV6-3 and TRBJ2-5, with no clear D. Germline V gene sequence: CDR1 MNHEY, CDR2 SVGEGT. The V gene lost 7 bases and the J gene lost 4 bases, with 16 bases spanning the gap. The length of the CDR3 is 14 residues. CDR3 coding DNA: TGTGCCAGCATCAAATCGAGGCAGAGAGAGACCCAGTACTTC. Amino acid sequence: CASIKSRQRETQYF.

In this sample, this clonotype turned up many times. The chain employs TRBV20-1 and TRBJ1-5, with D possibly TRBD1 on 6 matching bases. The CDR3 runs 15 residues. Trimming took off 2 bases at V and 3 bases at J, with 14 bases between the two ends. Germline CDR1 and CDR2: DFQATT and SNEGSKA (reference sequence). CDR3 coding DNA: TGCAGTGCTAGACAGGGGTCCCTATTCAATCAGCCCCAGCATTTT. This gives the protein CSARQGSLFNQPQHF.

The chain joins TRBV10-3 to TRBJ2-3; 8 bases fit TRBD2. J lost 3 bases, V lost 11 bases, and 13 bases had no gene match. The CDR3 is 15 residues long. CDR1 and CDR2 (germline): ENHRY, SYGVKD. CDR3 in DNA: TGTGCCTCTACCGGCGGCGGGGGGCAAACAGATACGCAGTATTTT. This sequence encodes CASTGGGGQTDTQYF.

The genes are TRBV27 and TRBJ2-3; either TRBD1 or TRBD2 may fit D (6 bases each). This CDR3 has 14 residues. The germline V gene encodes CDR1 MNHEY and CDR2 SMNVEV (reference sequence). Trimming left V 1 base short and J 6 bases short, with 11 bases between. CDR3 amino acids: CASSLWGAQDTQYF. DNA for the CDR3: TGTGCCAGCAGTTTATGGGGGGCGCAGGATACGCAGTATTTT.